This TCR beta chain is from a study of molecular identifiers for immune sequencing clone quantification. Study-wide context: In replicates, RNA taken from roughly 21,000 or 96,000 naive CD8 cells was divided five ways, and four portions underwent sequencing.

General observations from the study: It was shown that clones above 20 RNA copies held over 99% of effector molecules, but under 1% in naive cells.

As CD8+CD4-CCR7+CD45RA+ cells, naive CD8 T cells were sorted. This clonotype has ten or more counts. The antigen is undetermined. Each CDR3 protein is one row after TCRdb ran MiXCR on the PCR reads. Of about half a million distinct CDR3 sequences in the sample, around 21% were seen once. The germline gives CDR1 SGHRS, CDR2 YFSETQ. Trimming cost V 2 bases and J 4 bases, with 9 bases left between them. This CDR3 region has 14 residues. What was sequenced was naive CD8+ T cells from blood, with Jurkat cell RNA spiked in. Subset indicated: FACS-sorted CD8+CD4-CCR7+CD45RA+ naive T cells. This TCR was sampled from a human donor in good health. Some libraries in this study had Jurkat cell RNA spiked in. This chain joins TRBV5-1 and TRBJ1-4; perhaps TRBD1 as D (5 bases). Here the CDR3 DNA reads TGCGCCAGCAGCTTTTTGGGGCATAATGAAAAACTGTTTTTT. Amino acids: CASSFLGHNEKLFF. Supplemented by reference TRBV5-1 and TRBJ1-4, the full variable domain reads KAGVTQTPRYLIKTRGQQVTLSCSPISGHRSVSWYQQTPGQGLQFLFEYFSETQRNKGNFPGRFSGRQFSNSRSEMNVSTLELGDSALYLCASSFLGHNEKLFFGSGTQLSVL.